The T cell receptor beta chain under discussion was sequenced for a study of cytomegalovirus exposure and HLA in healthy donors. Study-level background: An early release of data contained about 85 million unique TCRs, which came from HLA-typed donors. Whole-study results and caveats: Roughly uniform sequencing depth across donors was assumed, possibly incorrectly. Most CMV-associated TCR beta chains appeared HLA-restricted in a later analysis.

Each donor was nominally healthy when sampled (though unrecorded immune exposures were likely). In regard to this clone: What it binds is not known.

The PCR contained 60 Vbeta and 13 Jbeta primers. Clones were sequenced by immunoSEQ multiplex PCR, and TCRdb holds only the in-frame ones, with some missing. The data contain about 120,000 clones, around three quarters of them singletons. CDR3 length equals 16 residues. Trimming took 5 bases from V and 6 from J; bases not matched to a gene: 12. Germline V gives CDR1 SGHAT, CDR2 FQNNGV. This rearrangement joins TRBV11-2 to TRBJ2-2; the match to TRBD2 covers 7 bases. The specimen sequenced was PBMCs. The source of this sequence is a woman aged 40 to 50 in good health and CMV-seropositive. The CDR3 is CASSRFGREKSGELFF. The CDR3 bases are TGTGCCAGCAGCCGATTCGGGCGGGAGAAGTCCGGGGAGCTGTTTTTT.